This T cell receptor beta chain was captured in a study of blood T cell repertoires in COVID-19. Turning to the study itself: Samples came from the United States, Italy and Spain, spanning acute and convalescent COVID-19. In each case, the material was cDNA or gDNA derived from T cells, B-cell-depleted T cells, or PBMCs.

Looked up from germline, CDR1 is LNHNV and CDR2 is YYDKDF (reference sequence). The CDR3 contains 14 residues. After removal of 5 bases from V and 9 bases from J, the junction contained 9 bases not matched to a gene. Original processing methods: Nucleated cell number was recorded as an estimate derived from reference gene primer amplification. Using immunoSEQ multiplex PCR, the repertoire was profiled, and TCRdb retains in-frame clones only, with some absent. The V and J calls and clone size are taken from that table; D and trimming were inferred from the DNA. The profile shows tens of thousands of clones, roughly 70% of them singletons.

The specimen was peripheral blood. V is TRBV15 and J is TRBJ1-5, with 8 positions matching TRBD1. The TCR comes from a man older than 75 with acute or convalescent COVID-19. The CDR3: CATSLIRGRGPQHF. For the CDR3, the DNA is TGTGCCACCAGCTTGATCAGGGGGCGAGGGCCCCAGCATTTT.